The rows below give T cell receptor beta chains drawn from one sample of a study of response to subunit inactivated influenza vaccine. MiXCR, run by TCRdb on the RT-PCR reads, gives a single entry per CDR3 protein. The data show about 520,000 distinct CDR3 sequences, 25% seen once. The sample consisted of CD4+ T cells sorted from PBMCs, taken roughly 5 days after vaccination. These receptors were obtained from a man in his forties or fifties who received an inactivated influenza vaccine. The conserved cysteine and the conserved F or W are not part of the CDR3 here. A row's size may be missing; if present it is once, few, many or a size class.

cdr3_aa: SARDRIGTGNQPQH
clone_size: -
v_call: TRBV20-1

cdr3_aa: ACSYSGGSKSYSYNEQF
clone_size: -
v_call: TRBV4-2

cdr3_aa: ASSIEAGLAGTNYEQY
clone_size: few
v_call: TRBV11-2

cdr3_aa: SAARGSQPQH
clone_size: few
v_call: TRBV20-1

cdr3_aa: ASSQGGLGVSGEQY
clone_size: few
v_call: TRBV4-3

cdr3_aa: ASSLAGGDSRELF
clone_size: few
v_call: TRBV7-2

cdr3_aa: SASHRDRVPDTQY
clone_size: few
v_call: TRBV20-1

cdr3_aa: ASSQDFGPNQPQH
clone_size: few
v_call: TRBV4-3

cdr3_aa: ASSLEPGTTYEQY
clone_size: -
v_call: TRBV5-1

cdr3_aa: ASRDRGSPNSPLH
clone_size: few
v_call: TRBV12-3/TRBV12-4

cdr3_aa: ASTASQETQY
clone_size: few
v_call: TRBV12-3/TRBV12-4

cdr3_aa: ASSPTPPADTQY
clone_size: -
v_call: TRBV6-2/TRBV6-3

cdr3_aa: AWSRDRATNYGYT
clone_size: -
v_call: TRBV30

cdr3_aa: ASSWGEGSEAF
clone_size: -
v_call: TRBV7-2

cdr3_aa: ASSFAQGDQETQY
clone_size: -
v_call: TRBV12-3/TRBV12-4

cdr3_aa: SVEIRTGVGLGQY
clone_size: many
v_call: TRBV29-1

cdr3_aa: CARVPGLAVSYEQY
clone_size: -
v_call: TRBV20-1

cdr3_aa: ASSQDEYSYEQY
clone_size: -
v_call: TRBV4-2

cdr3_aa: ASGKGDFVTDTQY
clone_size: -
v_call: TRBV10-1

cdr3_aa: ASSQDRTSNTEAF
clone_size: few
v_call: TRBV4-2

cdr3_aa: ASSPLGGAGNTEAF
clone_size: few
v_call: TRBV25-1

cdr3_aa: ATSSEGGYT
clone_size: few
v_call: TRBV24-1

cdr3_aa: ASSREGTRKLF
clone_size: -
v_call: TRBV5-1